Given below is one T cell receptor beta chain in context. The germline gives CDR1 SGHVS, CDR2 FQNEAQ. CDR3 size: 16 residues. Unmatched junction bases numbered 16, after V lost 3 bases and J lost 11 bases. This sample stems from a study of blood T cell repertoires in COVID-19. Study in general: The United States, Italy and Spain provided the acute and convalescent COVID-19 samples.

Here immunoSEQ multiplex PCR was the method, and the copy in TCRdb shows in-frame clones only, minus some. The data contain 300,000 to 400,000 clones, 80% to 90% of them singletons. This chain uses TRBV7-8 with TRBJ2-3, with TRBD2 matching 8 bases. This receptor was identified in a man between 18 and 35 years old who had recovered from COVID-19. What was sequenced was PBMCs or T cells enriched from blood (not recorded which). The CDR3 loop reads CASSFPPGLGPVEQYF. CDR3 DNA: TGTGCCAGCAGCTTCCCACCGGGACTAGGCCCGGTGGAGCAGTATTTT.